The 6 T cell receptor beta chains presented below share a single source sample, sequenced in a study of OX40 agonist ivuxolimab in advanced cancers. TCRdb's table, derived via immunoSEQ multiplex PCR, lists solely in-frame clones and lacks some. Among around 62,000 clones listed, roughly 84% were seen once. The source material was CD4+ or CD8+ T cells sorted from blood, sampled in a trial of the OX40 agonist ivuxolimab. The source of these receptors is an adult with an advanced solid tumor such as melanoma, head and neck, liver or kidney cancer.

The chain has TRBV5-1 and TRBJ1-3, with TRBD1 as a possible D gene (6 bases). CDR3 length: 16 amino acids. V dropped 0 bases and J dropped 0 bases, with 10 bases sitting between them. The germline V gene has CDR1 SGHRS and CDR2 YFSETQ. CDR3 in amino acids: CASSLVGGDSGNTIYF. The DNA for the CDR3 is TGCGCCAGCAGCTTGGTGGGGGGCGACTCTGGAAACACCATATATTTT.

The rearrangement uses TRBV7-2 and TRBJ2-2; the D is unclear. Germline CDR1 reads SGHTA; CDR2 reads FQGNSA. Trimming removed 5 bases from V and 4 bases from J, with 5 bases in between. The CDR3 length is 12 residues. The CDR3 nucleotides are TGTGCCAGCAGCCGTTTCACCGGGGAGCTGTTTTTT. Amino acid sequence: CASSRFTGELFF.

CDR3 bases: TGCGCCAGCAGCTTGGGGCTACAAGGGGTAGGATACGAGCAGTACTTC. It encodes CASSLGLQGVGYEQYF. This rearrangement joins TRBV5-1 to TRBJ2-7, with D maybe TRBD1 (5 bases). Germline assignment: CDR1 SGHRS and CDR2 YFSETQ. The CDR3 extends over 16 amino acids. V lost 0 bases to trimming and J lost 4 bases, with 17 bases between them.

This sequence joins TRBV18 and TRBJ2-1, with 9 positions matching TRBD1. The CDR3 runs to 16 residues. J was trimmed by 2 bases and V by 4 bases; bases with no gene match: 6. CDR1 is KGHSH, CDR2 LQKENI, per germline. The CDR3 coding sequence is TGTGCCAGCTCACAGGAACAGGGGGCTGCCTACAATGAGCAGTTCTTC. Translating it yields CASSQEQGAAYNEQFF.

This clone occurred once. This rearrangement joins TRBV7-9 to TRBJ1-5, with D possibly being TRBD1 (5 bases). The germline V and J ends were trimmed by 1 base and 3 bases, with 7 bases remaining between them. From germline, CDR1 is SEHNR and CDR2 FQNEAQ (reference sequence). The CDR3 consists of 14 residues. As DNA, the CDR3 is TGTGCCAGCAGCTTAGGAGGGACCAATCAGCCCCAGCATTTT. Protein sequence: CASSLGGTNQPQHF.

The rearrangement uses TRBV28 and TRBJ1-2; possibly TRBD1 for D (5 bases). The V gene lost 4 bases and the J gene lost 1 base, with 13 bases spanning the gap. Per germline, CDR1 MDHEN and CDR2 SYDVKM. CDR3 size: 15 residues. Here the CDR3 reads CASSSTAGSNYGYTF. DNA of the CDR3: TGTGCCAGCAGTTCTACGGCAGGGAGTAACTATGGCTACACCTTC.